This T cell receptor beta chain is from a study of cytomegalovirus exposure and HLA in healthy donors. On this clone: Its antigen is not identified. Other DNA sequences in this specimen translate into the identical CDR3.

V was clipped by 0 bases and J by 3 bases; unmatched bases: 1. Germline CDR1 reads LGHNA; CDR2 reads YNFKEQ. The CDR3 runs 16 residues. A multiplex PCR was run with 60 Vbeta primers and 13 Jbeta primers. The assay was immunoSEQ multiplex PCR, and TCRdb's table has in-frame clones only and misses some. Among around 120,000 clones, about three quarters were seen once, and the ten largest hold roughly 5.9%. General study findings and limits: Investigators reported under 200 TCR beta chains as tied to cytomegalovirus. Later analysis found that TCR beta chains associated with HLA were more clonally expanded than other, equally common chains.

V gene TRBV4-2 combines with J gene TRBJ2-1, with TRBD2 identical over 11 bases. Sequences were obtained from PBMCs. The clonotype originates from a woman aged 40 to 50 in good health and CMV-seronegative. The CDR3 region is CASSQDLAGGYNEQFF. CDR3 bases: TGTGCCAGCAGCCAAGATCTAGCGGGAGGCTACAATGAGCAGTTCTTC.